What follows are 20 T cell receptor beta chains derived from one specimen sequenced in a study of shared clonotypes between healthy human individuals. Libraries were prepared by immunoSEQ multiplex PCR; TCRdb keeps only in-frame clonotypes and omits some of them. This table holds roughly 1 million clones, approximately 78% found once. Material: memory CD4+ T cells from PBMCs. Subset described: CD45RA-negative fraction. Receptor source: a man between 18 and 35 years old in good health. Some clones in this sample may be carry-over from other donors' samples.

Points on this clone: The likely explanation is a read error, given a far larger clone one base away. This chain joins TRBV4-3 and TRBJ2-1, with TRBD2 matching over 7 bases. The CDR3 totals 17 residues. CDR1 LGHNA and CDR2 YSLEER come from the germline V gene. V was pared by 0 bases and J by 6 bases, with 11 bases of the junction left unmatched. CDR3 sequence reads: CASSQDPRLAGCNEQFF. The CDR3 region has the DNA TGCGCCAGCAGCCAAGATCCGAGACTAGCAGGGTGCAATGAGCAGTTCTTC.

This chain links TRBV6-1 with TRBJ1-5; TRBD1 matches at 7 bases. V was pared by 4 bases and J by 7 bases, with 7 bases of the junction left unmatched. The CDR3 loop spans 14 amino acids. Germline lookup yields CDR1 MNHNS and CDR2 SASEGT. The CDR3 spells CASSAQGMEQPQHF. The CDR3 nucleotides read TGTGCCAGCAGTGCACAGGGGATGGAACAGCCCCAGCATTTT.

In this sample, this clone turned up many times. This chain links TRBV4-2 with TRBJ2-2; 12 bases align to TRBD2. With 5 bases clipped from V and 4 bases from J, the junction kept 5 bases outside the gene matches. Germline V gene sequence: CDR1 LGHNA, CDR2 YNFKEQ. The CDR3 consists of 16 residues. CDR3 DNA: TGTGCCAGCAGCTACGGGACTAGCGGGTTCACCGGGGAGCTGTTTTTT. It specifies CASSYGTSGFTGELFF.

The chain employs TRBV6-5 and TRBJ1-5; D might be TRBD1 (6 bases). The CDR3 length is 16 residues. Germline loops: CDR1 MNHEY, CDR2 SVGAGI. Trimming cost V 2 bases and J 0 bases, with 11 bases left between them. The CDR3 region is CASSYGRGISNQPQHF. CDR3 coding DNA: TGTGCCAGCAGTTACGGCAGGGGAATTAGCAATCAGCCCCAGCATTTT.

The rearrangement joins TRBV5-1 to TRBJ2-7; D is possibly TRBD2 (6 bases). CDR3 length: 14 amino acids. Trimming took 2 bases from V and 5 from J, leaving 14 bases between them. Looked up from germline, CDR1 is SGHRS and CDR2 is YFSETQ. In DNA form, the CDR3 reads TGCGCCAGCAGCTTCTCGGCGGGATGGGACGAGCAGTACTTC. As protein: CASSFSAGWDEQYF.

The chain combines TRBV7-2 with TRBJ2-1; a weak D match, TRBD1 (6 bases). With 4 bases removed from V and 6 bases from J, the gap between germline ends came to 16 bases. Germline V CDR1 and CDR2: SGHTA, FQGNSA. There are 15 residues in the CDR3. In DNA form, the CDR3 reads TGTGCCAGCAGCTCACAGGGCCCGCACCCCAATGAGCAGTTCTTC. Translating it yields CASSSQGPHPNEQFF.

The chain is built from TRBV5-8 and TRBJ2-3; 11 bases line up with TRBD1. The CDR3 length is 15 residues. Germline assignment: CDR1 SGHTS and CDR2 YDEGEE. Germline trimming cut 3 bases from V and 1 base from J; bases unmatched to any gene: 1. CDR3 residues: CASSWDRGGTDTQYF. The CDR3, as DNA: TGTGCCAGCAGCTGGGACAGGGGGGGCACAGATACGCAGTATTTT. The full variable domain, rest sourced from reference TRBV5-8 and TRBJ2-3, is EAGVTQSPTHLIKTRGQQATLRCSPISGHTSVYWYQQALGLGLQFLLWYDEGEERNRGNFPPRFSGRQFPNYSSELNVNALELEDSALYLCASSWDRGGTDTQYFGPGTRLTVL.

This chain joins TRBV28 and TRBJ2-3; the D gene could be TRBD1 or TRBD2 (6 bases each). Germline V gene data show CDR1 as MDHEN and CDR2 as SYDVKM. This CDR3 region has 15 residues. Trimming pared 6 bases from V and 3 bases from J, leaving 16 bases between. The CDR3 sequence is CASSQPGGLTDTQYF. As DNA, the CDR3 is TGTGCCAGCAGCCAGCCCGGGGGCTTGACAGATACGCAGTATTTT.

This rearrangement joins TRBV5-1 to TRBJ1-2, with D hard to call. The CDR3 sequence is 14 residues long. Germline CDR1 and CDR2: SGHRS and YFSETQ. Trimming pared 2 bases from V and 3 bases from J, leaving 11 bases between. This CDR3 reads CASSFGVADYGYTF. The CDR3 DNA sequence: TGCGCCAGCAGCTTCGGGGTCGCGGACTATGGCTACACCTTC.

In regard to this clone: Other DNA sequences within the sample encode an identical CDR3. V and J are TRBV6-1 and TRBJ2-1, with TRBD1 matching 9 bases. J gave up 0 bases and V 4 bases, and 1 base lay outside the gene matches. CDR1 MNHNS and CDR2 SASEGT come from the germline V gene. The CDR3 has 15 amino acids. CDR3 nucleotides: TGTGCCAGCAGTGGGGGACAGGGCTCCTACAATGAGCAGTTCTTC. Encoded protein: CASSGGQGSYNEQFF.

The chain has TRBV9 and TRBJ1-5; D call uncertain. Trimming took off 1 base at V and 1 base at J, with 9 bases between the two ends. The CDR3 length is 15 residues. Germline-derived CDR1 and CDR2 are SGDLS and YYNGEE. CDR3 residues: CASSVMGDSNQPQHF. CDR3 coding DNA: TGTGCCAGCAGCGTAATGGGAGACAGCAATCAGCCCCAGCATTTT. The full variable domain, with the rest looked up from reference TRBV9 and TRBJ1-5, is DSGVTQTPKHLITATGQRVTLRCSPRSGDLSVYWYQQSLDQGLQFLIQYYNGEERAKGNILERFSAQQFPDLHSELNLSSLELGDSALYFCASSVMGDSNQPQHFGDGTRLSIL.

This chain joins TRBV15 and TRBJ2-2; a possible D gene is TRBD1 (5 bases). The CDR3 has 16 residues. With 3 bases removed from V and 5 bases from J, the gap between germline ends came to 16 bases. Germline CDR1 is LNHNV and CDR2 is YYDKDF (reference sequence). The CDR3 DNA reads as TGTGCCACCAGCAGGGAGCTGAATGCAGGGACCGGGGAGCTGTTTTTT. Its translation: CATSRELNAGTGELFF.

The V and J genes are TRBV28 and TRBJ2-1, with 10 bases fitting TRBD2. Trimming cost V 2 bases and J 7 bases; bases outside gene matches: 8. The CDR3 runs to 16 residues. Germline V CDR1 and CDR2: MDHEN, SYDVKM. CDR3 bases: TGTGCCAGCAGTTTAAGACGGCTAGCGGGAGTTAATGAGCAGTTCTTC. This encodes CASSLRRLAGVNEQFF.

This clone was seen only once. The chain's CDR3 is CASSVHREIYNEQFF. CDR3 DNA: TGTGCCAGCAGCGTACACCGGGAAATCTACAATGAGCAGTTCTTC. The chain couples TRBV9 to TRBJ2-1; possible D gene TRBD2, 5 bases. CDR1 and CDR2 (germline): SGDLS, YYNGEE. The CDR3 totals 15 residues. Deletions cut 1 base from V and 3 bases from J, with 11 bases between. The full variable domain, with the rest looked up from reference TRBV9 and TRBJ2-1, is DSGVTQTPKHLITATGQRVTLRCSPRSGDLSVYWYQQSLDQGLQFLIQYYNGEERAKGNILERFSAQQFPDLHSELNLSSLELGDSALYFCASSVHREIYNEQFFGPGTRLTVL.

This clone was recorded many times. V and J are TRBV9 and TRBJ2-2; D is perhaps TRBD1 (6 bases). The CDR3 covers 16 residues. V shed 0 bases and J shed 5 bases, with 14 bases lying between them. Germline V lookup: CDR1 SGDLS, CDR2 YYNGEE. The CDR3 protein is CASSVDGQFNTGELFF. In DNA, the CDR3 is TGTGCCAGCAGCGTAGATGGACAGTTTAATACCGGGGAGCTGTTTTTT.

The CDR3 sequence is CASRTLDGRRNEQFF. The CDR3 region has the DNA TGTGCCAGCAGGACATTGGATGGACGTCGGAATGAGCAGTTCTTC. The chain couples TRBV11-2 to TRBJ2-1; the D is unclear. Germline V gene sequence: CDR1 SGHAT, CDR2 FQNNGV. The V gene lost 6 bases and the J gene lost 7 bases, with 19 bases spanning the gap. The CDR3 runs 15 residues.

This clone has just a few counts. CDR3 residues: CASSFLGMTQYF. CDR3 sequence (DNA): TGCGCCAGCAGCTTTCTAGGAATGACGCAGTATTTT. This rearrangement joins TRBV5-1 to TRBJ2-3; unclear D gene. The CDR3 has 12 residues. V dropped 2 bases and J dropped 9 bases, with 10 bases sitting between them. Germline values: CDR1 SGHRS, CDR2 YFSETQ.

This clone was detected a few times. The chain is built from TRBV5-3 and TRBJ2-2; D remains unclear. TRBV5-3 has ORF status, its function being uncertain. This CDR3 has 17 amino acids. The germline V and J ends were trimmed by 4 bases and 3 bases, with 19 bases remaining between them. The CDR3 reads CARSANRRQRYTGELFF. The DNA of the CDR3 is TGTGCCAGAAGCGCCAATCGACGGCAACGGTACACCGGGGAGCTGTTTTTT.

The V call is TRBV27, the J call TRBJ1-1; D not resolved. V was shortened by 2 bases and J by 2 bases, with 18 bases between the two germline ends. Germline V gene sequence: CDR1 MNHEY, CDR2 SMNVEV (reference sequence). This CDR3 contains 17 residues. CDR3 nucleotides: TGTGCCAGCAGTTTAGTCTTACCCCGTTTGGAAAACACTGAAGCTTTCTTT. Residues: CASSLVLPRLENTEAFF.

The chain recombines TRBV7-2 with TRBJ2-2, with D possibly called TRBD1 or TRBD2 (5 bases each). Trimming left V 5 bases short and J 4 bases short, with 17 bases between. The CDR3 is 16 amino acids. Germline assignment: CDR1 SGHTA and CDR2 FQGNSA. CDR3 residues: CASSPAGGTSTGELFF. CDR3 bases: TGTGCCAGCAGCCCAGCTGGGGGAACGAGCACCGGGGAGCTGTTTTTT.